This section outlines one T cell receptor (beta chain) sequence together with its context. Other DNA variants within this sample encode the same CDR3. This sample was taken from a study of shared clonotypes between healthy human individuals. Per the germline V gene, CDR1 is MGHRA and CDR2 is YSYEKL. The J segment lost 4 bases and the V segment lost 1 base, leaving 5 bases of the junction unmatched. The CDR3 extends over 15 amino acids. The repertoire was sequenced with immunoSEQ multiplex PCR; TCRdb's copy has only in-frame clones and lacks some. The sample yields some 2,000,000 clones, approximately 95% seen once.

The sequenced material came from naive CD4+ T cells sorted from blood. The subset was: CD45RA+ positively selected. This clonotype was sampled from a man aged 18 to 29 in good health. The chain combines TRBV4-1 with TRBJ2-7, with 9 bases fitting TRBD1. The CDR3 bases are TGCGCCAGCAGCCAAGGAAGGGACAGGGTTTACGAGCAGTACTTC. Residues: CASSQGRDRVYEQYF.